The source of this T cell receptor beta chain is a study of blood T cell repertoires in COVID-19. Study-level information: Sites in the United States, Italy and Spain provided acute and convalescent COVID-19 samples. T cells, B-cell-depleted T cells, or PBMCs provided the cDNA or gDNA that served as material.

One Seattle source followed patients from active infection through their disease course. Methods used by the authors: It was from reference gene primer amplification that nucleated cell counts were estimated. Repertoires were generated with immunoSEQ multiplex PCR, while TCRdb's copy carries only in-frame clones and drops some. That table supplies the V and J calls and clone size; D and trimming were determined from the DNA. The sample yields over 150,000 clones, 65% to 90% seen once. V gave up 8 bases and J gave up 7 bases; unmatched junction bases: 10. The CDR3 is made up of 15 amino acids. The germline V gene has CDR1 LNHDA and CDR2 SQIVND (reference sequence).

The chain carries TRBV19 and TRBJ1-6, with TRBD1 identical over 8 bases. The sequence was obtained from a woman aged 60-70 years with COVID-19, enrolled during active disease. Material: peripheral blood. Here the CDR3 DNA reads TGTGCCAGTCGCATTGGCCAGGGGGCGAATTCACCCCTCCACTTT. Its protein is CASRIGQGANSPLHF.